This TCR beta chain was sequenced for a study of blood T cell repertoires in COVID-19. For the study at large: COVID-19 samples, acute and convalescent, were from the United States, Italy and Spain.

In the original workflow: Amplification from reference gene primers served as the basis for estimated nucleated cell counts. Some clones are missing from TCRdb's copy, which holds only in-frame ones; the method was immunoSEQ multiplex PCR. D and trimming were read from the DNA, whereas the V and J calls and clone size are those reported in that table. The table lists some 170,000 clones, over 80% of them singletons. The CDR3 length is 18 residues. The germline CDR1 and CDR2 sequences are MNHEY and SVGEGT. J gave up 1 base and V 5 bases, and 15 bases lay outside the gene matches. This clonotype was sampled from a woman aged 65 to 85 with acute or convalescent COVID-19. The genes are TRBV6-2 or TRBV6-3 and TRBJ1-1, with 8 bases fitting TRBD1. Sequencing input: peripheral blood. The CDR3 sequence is CASSDLGLLGQENTEAFF. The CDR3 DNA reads TGTGCCAGCAGTGACCTTGGGCTGTTGGGACAGGAGAACACTGAAGCTTTCTTT.